This T cell receptor beta chain was profiled in a study of blood T cell repertoires in COVID-19. Here immunoSEQ multiplex PCR was the method, and the copy in TCRdb shows in-frame clones only, minus some. This table has tens of thousands of clones, roughly 85% appearing once. The CDR3 extends over 13 amino acids. V shed 3 bases and J shed 9 bases, with 12 bases lying between them. Germline V gene sequence: CDR1 SNHLY, CDR2 FYNNEI. Material for sequencing was peripheral blood. This sequence originates from a man older than 75 with acute or convalescent COVID-19. V is TRBV2 and J is TRBJ2-1; tentatively, D is TRBD2 (6 bases). The CDR3 loop reads CASSETMGGEQFF. The CDR3, as DNA: TGTGCCAGCAGTGAGACTATGGGGGGTGAGCAGTTCTTC.